This TCR beta chain emerged from a study of identical twins. Among all donors, each was a healthy Caucasian. With 6 bases removed from V and 6 bases from J, the gap between germline ends came to 18 bases. Germline CDR1 is SEHNR and CDR2 is FQNEAQ (reference sequence). The CDR3 totals 14 residues. MiXCR, run by TCRdb on the 5' RACE reads, gives a single entry per CDR3 protein. The repertoire holds fewer than 650,000 distinct CDR3 sequences, with nearly 10% as singletons. These same data were also listed under a study on yellow fever vaccine responses in identical twins.

This sequence joins TRBV7-9 and TRBJ2-7; D is unresolved. Sample: PBMCs. The source is a woman between 18 and 29 years old in good health. Here the CDR3 DNA reads TGTGCCAGCAGATCCGAGACGGGCTCTGCCGAGCAGTACTTC. It specifies CASRSETGSAEQYF.